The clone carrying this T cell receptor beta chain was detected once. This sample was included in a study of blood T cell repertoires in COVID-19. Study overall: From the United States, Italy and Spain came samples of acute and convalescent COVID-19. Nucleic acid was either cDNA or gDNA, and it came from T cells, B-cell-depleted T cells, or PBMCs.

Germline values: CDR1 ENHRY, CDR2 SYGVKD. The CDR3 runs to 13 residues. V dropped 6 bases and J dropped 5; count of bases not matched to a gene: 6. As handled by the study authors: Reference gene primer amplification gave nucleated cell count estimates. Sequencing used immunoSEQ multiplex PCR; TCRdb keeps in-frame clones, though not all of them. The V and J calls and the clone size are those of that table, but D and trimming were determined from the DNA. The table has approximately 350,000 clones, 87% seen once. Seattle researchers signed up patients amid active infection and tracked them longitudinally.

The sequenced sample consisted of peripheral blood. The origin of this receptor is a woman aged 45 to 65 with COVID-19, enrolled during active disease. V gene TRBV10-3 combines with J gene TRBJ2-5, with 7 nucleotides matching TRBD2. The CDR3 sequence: CAISGGSSETQYF. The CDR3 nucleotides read TGTGCCATCAGCGGGGGGTCGTCCGAGACCCAGTACTTC.